The 4 T cell receptor beta chains listed next were all sequenced from one sample in a study of CD8 T cells in Susac syndrome. Reverse transcription of about 0.5 to 1 ug RNA used random hexamers. TCRdb re-derived calls from the immunoSEQ multiplex PCR reads in MiXCR, one entry per CDR3 protein. The table has over 200,000 distinct CDR3 sequences, 95% seen once; the top ten hold approximately 0.082%. The sequencing input was CD4+ T cells from PBMCs. The source is a human donor with multiple sclerosis.

The rearrangement links TRBV12-3 or TRBV12-4 to TRBJ1-3; D perhaps matches TRBD1 (6 bases). The CDR3 length is 13 residues. V dropped 5 bases and J dropped 9 bases, with 14 bases sitting between them. The CDR3 loop reads CASSSGQRGTIYF. In DNA, the CDR3 is TGTGCCAGCAGTAGTGGACAGCGGGGCACCATATATTTT.

The CDR3 reads CASSLHHRQETQYF. Written as DNA, the CDR3 is TGTGCCAGCAGTTTACACCACAGACAAGAGACCCAGTACTTC. The chain combines TRBV12-3 or TRBV12-4 with TRBJ2-5; D remains ambiguous. This CDR3 has 14 amino acids. Between the trimmed V and J ends, which lost 2 bases and 2 bases, there was a span of 9 bases.

This chain joins TRBV12-3 or TRBV12-4 and TRBJ1-6; a weak D match, TRBD1 (6 bases). This CDR3 has 14 residues. Trimming shortened V by 5 bases and J by 9 bases, and 14 bases separated the two germline ends. The DNA of the CDR3 is TGTGCCAGCAGTACGACAGGTAGTTCTTCACCCCTCCACTTT. Translation gives CASSTTGSSSPLHF.

The CDR3 sequence: CATSRGGIQETQYF. CDR3 nucleotide sequence: TGTGCCACCAGCAGAGGGGGCATTCAAGAGACCCAGTACTTC. This chain connects TRBV15 to TRBJ2-5; possibly TRBD1 for D (5 bases). CDR3 length equals 14 residues. Germline loops: CDR1 LNHNV, CDR2 YYDKDF (reference sequence). Deletions cut 1 base from V and 2 bases from J, with 8 bases between.